Each of the 23 T cell receptor beta chains below was sequenced from the same sample in a study of a mutant IDH1 vaccine in newly diagnosed glioma. These TCRs are of unknown antigen specificity. Time point reported: week 35, safety follow-up. Topical imiquimod accompanied each vaccine dose, which consisted of 300 ug of mutant IDH1 20-mer peptide. Profiling relied on immunoSEQ multiplex PCR, and the TCRdb table lists in-frame clones only, not all of them. Of some 30,000 clones in the sample, around three quarters were seen once. The source was PBMCs, collected from a glioma patient whose treatment included an IDH1 peptide vaccine. All receptors derive from a woman aged 25 to 39 with glioma. Some clones in this sample may be carry-over from other donors' samples.

By sample share, this clone is medium-sized (0.01 to 0.1%). V is TRBV5-4 and J is TRBJ2-2; D may be TRBD1 (6 bases). The germline V gene encodes CDR1 SGHNT and CDR2 YYREEE (reference sequence). V dropped 0 bases and J dropped 6 bases, with 12 bases sitting between them. The CDR3 covers 15 residues. The DNA for the CDR3 is TGTGCCAGCAGCTTGGCAGGGGTTGTCGCCGGGGAGCTGTTTTTT. As protein: CASSLAGVVAGELFF.

This sequence joins TRBV11-3 and TRBJ1-1, with D unresolved. Germline CDR1 is SGHNT and CDR2 is YENEEA. V shed 1 base and J shed 6 bases, with 6 bases lying between them. The CDR3 runs 12 residues. The CDR3 nucleotides are TGTGCCAGCAGCTTAGGCCGGGCTGAAGCTTTCTTT. Its translation: CASSLGRAEAFF.

The chain combines TRBV30 with TRBJ2-7; a weak D match, TRBD1 (6 bases). The CDR3 is made up of 13 amino acids. The germline V gene has CDR1 GTSNPN and CDR2 SVGIG (reference sequence). Trimming took 4 bases from V and 2 from J, leaving 12 bases between them. The CDR3 DNA sequence: TGTGCCTGGAACCGGGACAACCCCTACGAGCAGTACTTC. Residues: CAWNRDNPYEQYF.

The rearrangement uses TRBV29-1 and TRBJ1-1; D gene ambiguous. The CDR3 length is 14 residues. Germline lookup yields CDR1 SQVTM and CDR2 ANQGSEA. Between the trimmed V and J ends, which lost 4 bases and 1 base, there was a span of 13 bases. The CDR3 spells CSVAVRGSNTEAFF. The CDR3 nucleotides are TGCAGCGTTGCAGTCCGAGGGTCGAACACTGAAGCTTTCTTT.

The V and J genes are TRBV7-6 and TRBJ2-7, with TRBD2 matching 12 bases. This CDR3 is 15 amino acids long. J lost 4 bases, V lost 3 bases, and 4 bases had no gene match. In germline, CDR1 is SGHVS, CDR2 FNYEAQ. Here the CDR3 reads CASSLITSGRYEQYF. The DNA for the CDR3 is TGTGCCAGCAGCTTGATTACTAGCGGGAGGTACGAGCAGTACTTC.

This chain uses TRBV5-4 with TRBJ2-3, with TRBD1 matching 8 bases. CDR1 and CDR2 from the germline V gene are SGHNT and YYREEE (reference sequence). The CDR3 extends over 17 amino acids. The trim removed 3 bases at V and 0 bases at J, leaving 9 bases unmatched. The CDR3 loop reads CASSSTKYRGSTDTQYF. The CDR3 coding sequence is TGTGCCAGCAGCTCGACTAAGTACAGGGGGAGCACAGATACGCAGTATTTT.

The V and J genes are TRBV7-2 and TRBJ1-2, with D uncertain. V lost 1 base, J lost 8 bases, and 8 bases lay in between. The CDR3 contains 12 residues. Germline assignment: CDR1 SGHTA and CDR2 FQGNSA. CDR3 nucleotide sequence: TGTGCCAGCAGCTTAGGACACGAAGGCTACACCTTC. Translation gives CASSLGHEGYTF.

The CDR3 reads CASSPSDSLNTGELFF. The CDR3 DNA sequence: TGTGCCAGCAGCCCGTCGGACAGCTTGAACACCGGGGAGCTGTTTTTT. The chain recombines TRBV7-2 with TRBJ2-2, with TRBD1 as a possible D gene (6 bases). Per germline, CDR1 SGHTA and CDR2 FQGNSA. The CDR3 loop spans 16 amino acids. V was pared by 5 bases and J by 1 base, with 14 bases between. Using reference TRBV7-2 and TRBJ2-2 for the parts outside the CDR3, the full variable domain is GAGVSQSPSNKVTEKGKDVELRCDPISGHTALYWYRQSLGQGLEFLIYFQGNSAPDKSGLPSDRFSAERTGGSVSTLTIQRTQQEDSAVYLCASSPSDSLNTGELFFGEGSRLTVL.

The chain links TRBV6-1 to TRBJ2-3; D uncertain. V was pared by 5 bases and J by 2 bases, with 14 bases between. Germline CDR1 is MNHNS and CDR2 is SASEGT. CDR3 size: 15 residues. CDR3 in amino acids: CASSWDSLSTDTQYF. CDR3 nucleotides: TGTGCCAGCAGTTGGGATTCCCTATCCACAGATACGCAGTATTTT.

The V call is TRBV19, the J call TRBJ1-5; D ambiguous. The germline CDR1 and CDR2 sequences are LNHDA and SQIVND (reference sequence). This CDR3 is 13 amino acids long. Trimming took 1 base from V and 5 from J, leaving 6 bases between them. CDR3 sequence (DNA): TGTGCCAGTAGTATAGGCACCTATCAGCCCCAGCATTTT. This encodes CASSIGTYQPQHF.

The V gene is TRBV29-1, the J gene TRBJ2-3; D not resolved. Deletions cut 5 bases from V and 3 bases from J, with 18 bases between. Germline assignment: CDR1 SQVTM and CDR2 ANQGSEA. The CDR3 is made up of 15 amino acids. The CDR3 loop is CSVTGSWTRTDTQYF. Here the CDR3 DNA reads TGCAGCGTTACCGGAAGTTGGACGAGGACAGATACGCAGTATTTT.

This chain connects TRBV10-1 to TRBJ2-3; weak D call: TRBD2 (6 bases). Germline V lookup: CDR1 WNHNN, CDR2 SYGVQD (reference sequence). V was shortened by 6 bases and J by 5 bases, with 12 bases between the two germline ends. CDR3 length equals 13 residues. CDR3 bases: TGCGCCAGCAGCGTTCCGGGGGAAGATACGCAGTATTTT. Residues: CASSVPGEDTQYF.

The chain couples TRBV9 to TRBJ2-1; D unclear. CDR1 is SGDLS and CDR2 is YYNGEE in the germline V gene. V was trimmed by 4 bases and J by 0 bases, leaving 17 bases between them. The CDR3 is made up of 17 amino acids. The CDR3 DNA sequence: TGTGCCAGCAGCTTCCGAGAGGTAAAACTCTCCTACAATGAGCAGTTCTTC. Translation gives CASSFREVKLSYNEQFF.

This clone was observed a few times. The chain joins TRBV7-2 to TRBJ2-1; D is uncertain. V was trimmed by 5 bases and J by 1 base, leaving 18 bases between them. Germline V lookup: CDR1 SGHTA, CDR2 FQGNSA. This CDR3 contains 17 residues. This chain's CDR3 is CASSVSAWAASYNEQFF. The CDR3 DNA is TGTGCCAGCAGCGTCTCAGCGTGGGCGGCATCCTACAATGAGCAGTTCTTC.

The gene calls are TRBV5-1 and TRBJ1-4, with D tentatively TRBD1 (6 bases). Germline lookup yields CDR1 SGHRS and CDR2 YFSETQ. CDR3 size: 16 residues. V was shortened by 5 bases and J by 5 bases, with 19 bases between the two germline ends. The CDR3 nucleotides read TGCGCCAGCAGTCCACGGGGGGCAACCCGGAATGAAAAACTGTTTTTT. This gives the protein CASSPRGATRNEKLFF.

V is TRBV28 and J is TRBJ2-4; TRBD2 matches 11 bases. This CDR3 comprises 16 residues. V shed 6 bases, J shed 3 bases, and the junction held 7 bases outside the gene matches. Germline V gene data show CDR1 as MDHEN and CDR2 as SYDVKM. DNA for the CDR3: TGTGCCAGCAGGCACACCGGGACTAGCGGCAAAAACATTCAGTACTTC. Protein sequence: CASRHTGTSGKNIQYF.

The chain links TRBV14 to TRBJ2-7; maybe TRBD1 (6 bases). The CDR3 is made up of 14 amino acids. Per germline, CDR1 SGHDN and CDR2 FVKESK. Trimming removed 3 bases from V and 4 bases from J, with 13 bases in between. The CDR3 loop reads CASSQDSGGYEQYF. CDR3 coding DNA: TGTGCCAGCAGCCAGGACAGCGGCGGGTACGAGCAGTACTTC.

The J gene is TRBJ2-4, the V gene TRBV6-5; D uncertain. Per the germline V gene, CDR1 is MNHEY and CDR2 is SVGAGI. The CDR3 spans 15 residues. Trimming pared 5 bases from V and 1 base from J, leaving 12 bases between. The CDR3: CASSTLPRAKNIQYF. The CDR3 DNA reads TGTGCCAGCAGTACCCTCCCGAGGGCCAAAAACATTCAGTACTTC.

This chain connects TRBV19 to TRBJ2-1; 12 bases match TRBD2. The CDR3 is 17 residues long. The germline V gene has CDR1 LNHDA and CDR2 SQIVND (reference sequence). V gave up 0 bases and J gave up 6 bases; unmatched junction bases: 6. The CDR3 DNA follows: TGTGCCAGTAGTATAGATAAACTAGCGGGAGGTGGCAATGAGCAGTTCTTC. It encodes CASSIDKLAGGGNEQFF.

The chain links TRBV5-1 to TRBJ1-2, with D perhaps matching TRBD1 (5 bases). Per the germline V gene, CDR1 is SGHRS and CDR2 is YFSETQ. V was pared by 4 bases and J by 8 bases, with 18 bases between. This CDR3 contains 14 residues. The CDR3 sequence is CASSGNPGAGGYTF. Written as DNA, the CDR3 is TGCGCCAGCAGCGGAAACCCCGGGGCCGGGGGCTACACCTTC.

This clone was detected a few times. This chain joins TRBV19 and TRBJ1-2, with 8 bases lining up with TRBD1. Trimming took 3 bases from V and 8 from J; bases not matched to a gene: 8. Germline V CDR1 and CDR2: LNHDA, SQIVND (reference sequence). The CDR3 runs to 14 residues. DNA for the CDR3: TGTGCCAGTAGTATGATACAGGGGGTGTTCGGCTACACCTTC. Amino acid sequence: CASSMIQGVFGYTF.

J is TRBJ1-3 and V is TRBV5-1; D ambiguous. This CDR3 spans 15 amino acids. From germline, CDR1 is SGHRS and CDR2 YFSETQ. Trimming took 0 bases from V and 4 from J, leaving 11 bases between them. CDR3: CASSLATRAGNTIYF. DNA for the CDR3: TGCGCCAGCAGCTTGGCCACCCGGGCAGGAAACACCATATATTTT.

The rearrangement links TRBV5-8 to TRBJ2-7; D possibly corresponds to TRBD1 (5 bases). This CDR3 comprises 15 residues. V shed 0 bases and J shed 2 bases, with 12 bases lying between them. CDR1 and CDR2 (germline): SGHTS, YDEGEE. The CDR3 is CASSLDPQGPYEQYF. Here the CDR3 DNA reads TGTGCCAGCAGCTTGGACCCTCAGGGCCCCTACGAGCAGTACTTC.